The 6 T cell receptor beta chains reported below all come from one sample, sequenced in a study of CD8+ T cells in alopecia areata. Extraction and reverse transcription of RNA yielded cDNA as the sequencing template. Assay used: immunoSEQ multiplex PCR; TCRdb lists only in-frame clones, some missing. The repertoire holds some 150,000 clones, with under 60% as singletons. The sample was CD8+ T cells sorted from blood, taken at week 0. All receptors come from a human donor with alopecia areata.

This chain connects TRBV11-2 to TRBJ2-7; possibly TRBD1 for D (5 bases). The germline CDR1 and CDR2 sequences are SGHAT and FQNNGV. V dropped 5 bases and J dropped 3 bases, with 8 bases sitting between them. CDR3 length: 12 amino acids. The CDR3 nucleotides are TGTGCCAGCAGCCCAGGGAACTACGAGCAGTACTTC. Protein: CASSPGNYEQYF.

This clone was found a few times. The chain uses TRBV29-1 and TRBJ2-7, with 7 bases fitting TRBD1. The CDR3 totals 13 residues. V trimming: 5 bases; J trimming: 0 bases; junction bases outside the gene matches: 4. Germline CDR1 and CDR2: SQVTM and ANQGSEA. The CDR3 region has the DNA TGCAGCGTTCAGACAGGGAACTCCTACGAGCAGTACTTC. It yields the protein CSVQTGNSYEQYF.

This chain joins TRBV27 and TRBJ2-5, with 7 bases fitting TRBD1. TRBJ2-7 explains the end of the DNA better; the J call may be wrong. The CDR3 extends over 13 amino acids. CDR1 and CDR2 from the germline V gene are MNHEY and SMNVEV (reference sequence). The CDR3 nucleotides are TGTGCCAGCAGTTTGGGGACAGTCTACGAGCAGTACTTC. It yields the protein CASSLGTVYEQYF.

The genes are TRBV6-5 and TRBJ1-6; D not resolved. Per germline, CDR1 MNHEY and CDR2 SVGAGI. Trimming took off 5 bases at V and 9 bases at J, with 11 bases between the two ends. CDR3 length equals 13 residues. The CDR3 region is CASSRPEGSPLHF. As DNA, the CDR3 is TGTGCCAGCAGTCGACCGGAGGGTTCACCCCTCCACTTT.

This chain connects TRBV6-6 to TRBJ1-1, with D hard to call. Germline lookup yields CDR1 MNHNY and CDR2 SVGAGI (reference sequence). V lost 9 bases to trimming and J lost 1 base, with 6 bases between them. The CDR3 sequence is 11 residues long. For the CDR3, the DNA is TGTGCCAGTGTGTGGAACACTGAAGCTTTCTTT. Encoded protein: CASVWNTEAFF.

J is TRBJ2-2 and V is TRBV9; 7 bases match TRBD1. The V gene's germline CDR1 is SGDLS and CDR2 YYNGEE. V gave up 3 bases and J gave up 4 bases; unmatched junction bases: 6. There are 15 residues in the CDR3. As DNA, the CDR3 is TGTGCCAGCAGCGCGACAGGGTCGGGCACCGGGGAGCTGTTTTTT. This sequence encodes CASSATGSGTGELFF.